The clone carrying this TCR beta chain was detected a few times. Assay: immunoSEQ multiplex PCR; the TCRdb copy retains only in-frame clones and omits some. The data show about 55,000 clones, around 90% seen once. This entry belongs to a study of blood T cell repertoires in COVID-19. Germline assignment: CDR1 MNHNY and CDR2 SVGAGI (reference sequence). With 6 bases removed from V and 6 bases from J, the gap between germline ends came to 15 bases. The CDR3 spans 14 residues. This receptor was obtained from a man in his forties or fifties with COVID-19, enrolled during active disease. The chain carries TRBV6-6 and TRBJ1-5; no clear D. Sequenced material: peripheral blood. As DNA, the CDR3 is TGTGCCAGCAGCCCTCGATCCACCGGTCAGCCCCAGCATTTT. Its translation: CASSPRSTGQPQHF.